This TCR beta chain emerged from a study of T cell clusters in autoimmune cytopenias. About this clonotype: What it binds is unknown.

Broader study findings: No experiment has yet validated the function of the T cell clusters defined in silico. TRB repertoire shifts in secondary cytopenia and chronic lymphocytic leukemia mostly reflected lymphoma, not autoimmunity. Physiological T cell clusters of healthy donors were apparently absent in primary autoimmune cytopenia patients.

CDR1 and CDR2 (germline): GTSNPN, SVGIG (reference sequence). The CDR3 covers 18 residues. Each sample's input was 250 ng genomic DNA, roughly 38,000 genome equivalents. TRB was amplified by touch-down multiplex PCR, primer pools A and B combined. No DNA is given; TCRdb re-called the multiplex PCR reads and lists each CDR3 protein once. The sample's table shows about 1,400 distinct CDR3 sequences. The sequence was obtained from a human donor with an autoimmune cytopenia or autoimmune hepatitis (not recorded which). The rearrangement joins TRBV30 to TRBJ2-6; TCRdb reports TRBD2, a call that lacks DNA to check it against. The specimen was peripheral blood. The CDR3 loop is CAWSPIAGTSGGANVLTF.